This T cell receptor beta chain derives from a study of human T cells and chemical hapten exposure. The wider study: The use of 2% DPC on around 2 cm by around 2 cm of upper inner arm skin constituted sensitization. Mainly, slight library volume differences in the pool made TCR yields vary.

As regards this clonotype: Its target is unknown.

TCRdb redid the calling of the RACE reads with MiXCR, one entry per CDR3 protein. The repertoire has fewer than 100,000 distinct CDR3 sequences, under 14% of them found once; the top ten carry 1.6%. As for time point: patch test 2, 6 weeks after DPC sensitization. Stated treatment: therapeutic diphenylcyclopropenone sensitization with weekly scalp DPC. Unfractionated whole blood was the source of the extracted total RNA. Study-level results: While controls formed fewer of them, expanded TCRs formed significantly more large CDR3 similarity clusters.

Germline loops: CDR1 SGHDN, CDR2 FVKESK. The CDR3 loop spans 16 amino acids. V shed 1 base and J shed 4 bases, with 14 bases lying between them. This rearrangement joins TRBV14 to TRBJ2-1; no firm D call. The TCR was taken from a man in his late teens or twenties with alopecia areata. Some clones in this sample may be carry-over from other donors' samples. This specimen was whole blood, taken in connection with sensitization to the hapten diphenylcyclopropenone (DPC). CDR3 DNA: TGTGCCAGCAGCCAAGTCTTCGGGCAGAGTTACAATGAGCAGTTCTTC. Translating it yields CASSQVFGQSYNEQFF. Based on the CDR3 plus reference TRBV14 and TRBJ2-1, the full variable domain is EAGVTQFPSHSVIEKGQTVTLRCDPISGHDNLYWYRRVMGKEIKFLLHFVKESKQDESGMPNNRFLAERTGGTYSTLKVQPAELEDSGVYFCASSQVFGQSYNEQFFGPGTRLTVL.